Described below is a single T cell receptor beta chain sequence and its context. Its antigen is not identified. Arm-PCR with iRepertoire HTBI primers amplified the CDR3 regions for these TCR beta libraries. MiXCR, applied by TCRdb to the multiplex PCR reads, yields one record per CDR3 protein. The sample consists of fewer than 550,000 distinct CDR3 sequences, about 16% of them appearing once. These data are taken from a study of regulatory T cells in long-lasting Graves disease. Study as a whole: Newly diagnosed Graves' patients had taken antithyroid drugs under 3 months. Overall study findings and caveats: Sample size was small, which may have lowered accuracy. Clonotypes that were public and shared totalled approximately 2,800 in persistent patients versus 750 to 1,000 in new patients.

The germline V gene encodes CDR1 MDHEN and CDR2 SYDVKM. Trimming cost V 6 bases and J 7 bases; bases outside gene matches: 3. CDR3 length equals 11 residues. Time point in this sample: newly diagnosed GD, antithyroid drugs for less than 3 months. PBMC-extracted RNA yielded the TCR library. This sample also belongs to another study, concerning T cells in Graves' hyperthyroidism and ophthalmopathy. That report adds: Subjects aged 18 to 65 presented with newly diagnosed hyperthyroidism of less than 2 months' duration.

This material consisted of peripheral blood mononuclear cells (PBMCs), taken at new diagnosis, from a patient treated with antithyroid drugs. The clonotype comes from a woman aged 35 to 59 with Graves disease. The chain recombines TRBV28 with TRBJ2-7, with TRBD1 identical over 7 bases. In DNA, the CDR3 is TGTGCCAGCAGCGACAGGGTTGAGCAGTACTTC. Protein sequence: CASSDRVEQYF.